A single sample gave rise to the 27 T cell receptor beta chains below, sequenced in a study of T cells expressing NK-cell markers. TCRdb derives one entry per CDR3 protein from the 5' RACE reads, leaving out DNA. Its listing shows roughly 150,000 distinct CDR3 sequences. The source material was blood T cells: a sorted CD56 or NKG2C T cell subset, CD4+ or CD8+ T cells, or bulk PBMC T cells (not recorded which). The receptors were gathered from a woman between 18 and 70 years old in good health.

The CDR3 loop reads CASSYSGTGDSPLHF. V and J are TRBV6-5 and TRBJ1-6; the D call of TRBD1 rests on TCRdb alone, since no DNA is present to check it. The V gene's germline CDR1 is MNHEY and CDR2 SVGAGI. This CDR3 contains 15 residues.

The chain links TRBV7-7 to TRBJ2-1; there is no DNA to check the TCRdb D call of TRBD2. Germline V lookup: CDR1 SSHAT, CDR2 FNYEAQ (reference sequence). This CDR3 is built from 16 residues. The CDR3 loop is CASSLLASGSSNEQFF.

The chain links TRBV5-1 to TRBJ2-1. The CDR3 spans 15 residues. Per the germline V gene, CDR1 is SGHRS and CDR2 is YFSETQ. CDR3 in amino acids: CASSLDRAPYNEQFF.

This rearrangement joins TRBV12-3 or TRBV12-4 to TRBJ1-6. CDR3 size: 12 residues. CDR3: CASSTSGVTLHF.

The J gene is TRBJ1-1, the V gene TRBV12-3 or TRBV12-4; TCRdb proposes TRBD1, but this gene call is untestable without DNA. The CDR3 runs to 12 residues. This chain's CDR3 is CASSPGWTEAFF.

CDR3 region: CASSLGLATYNEQFF. The V call is TRBV6-2 or TRBV6-3, the J call TRBJ2-1; TCRdb's D call, TRBD2, is unchecked because there is no DNA. CDR1 and CDR2 from the germline V gene are MNHEY and SVGEGT. This CDR3 has 15 residues.

The chain carries TRBV2 and TRBJ1-1; there is no DNA to check the TCRdb D call of TRBD1. The germline V gene has CDR1 SNHLY and CDR2 FYNNEI. The CDR3 length is 16 residues. CDR3 region: CASTLMILTEGAEAFF.

The chain has TRBV25-1 and TRBJ2-7. CDR3 length: 13 amino acids. The germline V gene has CDR1 MGHDK and CDR2 SYGVNS. CDR3 region: CASSAMNSYEQYF.

The chain recombines TRBV5-1 with TRBJ2-5. The CDR3 is 14 residues long. Germline V gene data show CDR1 as SGHRS and CDR2 as YFSETQ. The CDR3 protein is CASATAGTQETQYF.

The rearrangement uses TRBV20-1 and TRBJ2-1; TCRdb designates TRBD2, a call that cannot be tested without DNA. CDR3 length equals 16 residues. Germline CDR1 DFQATT, CDR2 SNEGSKA (reference sequence). The CDR3 region is CSASRWTGVSYNEQFF.

The gene calls are TRBV20-1 and TRBJ2-7; lacking DNA, the TRBD1 call made by TCRdb goes unchecked. The CDR3 is made up of 15 amino acids. The germline V gene encodes CDR1 DFQATT and CDR2 SNEGSKA (reference sequence). The CDR3 sequence is CRVGSMDRGWYEQYF.

This sequence joins TRBV9 and TRBJ2-2; TCRdb returns TRBD1, unconfirmable since there is no DNA. CDR3 length: 16 residues. The V gene's germline CDR1 is SGDLS and CDR2 YYNGEE. This CDR3 is CASSPRAQVNTGELFF.

The chain employs TRBV7-8 and TRBJ2-3; the D gene TCRdb calls, TRBD1, cannot be checked with no DNA. The CDR3 covers 13 residues. CDR1 and CDR2 (germline): SGHVS, FQNEAQ. The CDR3 reads CASSLAGQGAQYF.

V is TRBV5-1 and J is TRBJ2-5; TCRdb gives TRBD1 as the D gene, but with no DNA this cannot be confirmed. The length of the CDR3 is 17 residues. Germline CDR1 is SGHRS and CDR2 is YFSETQ. The CDR3 region is CASSLIPGSATLKTQYF. The variable domain in full, with the rest retrieved from reference TRBV5-1 and TRBJ2-5, is KAGVTQTPRYLIKTRGQQVTLSCSPISGHRSVSWYQQTPGQGLQFLFEYFSETQRNKGNFPGRFSGRQFSNSRSEMNVSTLELGDSALYLCASSLIPGSATLKTQYFGPGTRLLVL.

The chain links TRBV29-1 to TRBJ1-2. The CDR3 consists of 14 residues. Germline assignment: CDR1 SQVTM and CDR2 ANQGSEA. The CDR3 spells CSAMNRDLGYGYTF.

The chain is built from TRBV3-1 and TRBJ2-7; TCRdb calls TRBD2, which cannot be checked without DNA. Germline CDR1 is LGHDT and CDR2 is YNNKEL (reference sequence). The CDR3 totals 14 residues. The CDR3 here is CASSPRLESYEQYF.

The genes are TRBV9 and TRBJ2-1; the D call of TRBD2 rests on TCRdb alone, since no DNA is present to check it. Germline CDR1 reads SGDLS; CDR2 reads YYNGEE. The CDR3 has 15 amino acids. The CDR3 here is CASSVAGGVFNEQFF.

This chain links TRBV7-2 with TRBJ1-3; TCRdb returns TRBD1, unconfirmable since there is no DNA. The CDR3 length is 15 residues. CDR1 and CDR2 from the germline V gene are SGHTA and FQGNSA. CDR3 sequence reads: CASSLVGGTGNTIYF.

V gene TRBV2 combines with J gene TRBJ2-1; TCRdb names TRBD2, which stays unverified in the absence of DNA. The CDR3 length is 13 residues. The germline gives CDR1 SNHLY, CDR2 FYNNEI. CDR3 amino acids: CASNGLAGGEQFF.

This sequence joins TRBV20-1 and TRBJ1-5; the TRBD1 assignment by TCRdb is unverifiable without DNA. The germline CDR1 and CDR2 sequences are DFQATT and SNEGSKA (reference sequence). CDR3 length: 16 amino acids. The CDR3 reads CSARGGKRYSNQPQHF.

The V gene is TRBV3-1, the J gene TRBJ1-2. CDR3 length equals 14 residues. Germline CDR1 and CDR2: LGHDT and YNNKEL (reference sequence). The CDR3: CASSQLGYDYGYTF.

This rearrangement joins TRBV2 to TRBJ1-3; there is no DNA to check the TCRdb D call of TRBD1. CDR1 and CDR2 (germline): SNHLY, FYNNEI. The CDR3 sequence is 14 residues long. CDR3 amino acids: CASSEGTAGNTIYF. The variable domain in full, with the rest retrieved from reference TRBV2 and TRBJ1-3, is EPEVTQTPSHQVTQMGQEVILRCVPISNHLYFYWYRQILGQKVEFLVSFYNNEISEKSEIFDDQFSVERPDGSNFTLKIRSTKLEDSAMYFCASSEGTAGNTIYFGEGSWLTVV.

The chain uses TRBV7-8 and TRBJ1-5. The CDR3 runs 15 residues. Germline V gives CDR1 SGHVS, CDR2 FQNEAQ. The CDR3 spells CASSSPGGGNQPQHF.

This rearrangement joins TRBV5-1 to TRBJ2-2; the D call of TRBD1 rests on TCRdb alone, since no DNA is present to check it. Germline loops: CDR1 SGHRS, CDR2 YFSETQ. CDR3 length: 16 amino acids. The CDR3 spells CASSLGAGLNTGELFF. The variable domain in full, with the rest retrieved from reference TRBV5-1 and TRBJ2-2, is KAGVTQTPRYLIKTRGQQVTLSCSPISGHRSVSWYQQTPGQGLQFLFEYFSETQRNKGNFPGRFSGRQFSNSRSEMNVSTLELGDSALYLCASSLGAGLNTGELFFGEGSRLTVL.

This rearrangement joins TRBV10-3 to TRBJ2-5; TCRdb returns TRBD2, unconfirmable since there is no DNA. There are 15 residues in the CDR3. Germline CDR1 ENHRY, CDR2 SYGVKD. The CDR3 is CAISGAGGREETQYF.

The chain has TRBV5-5 and TRBJ1-1; checking the TCRdb D call of TRBD1 is not possible without DNA. The CDR3 length is 18 residues. CDR1 and CDR2 from the germline V gene are SGHKS and YYEKEE (reference sequence). The CDR3 reads CASSLPRTGPVRGTEAFF. Supplemented by reference TRBV5-5 and TRBJ1-1, the full variable domain reads DAGVTQSPTHLIKTRGQQVTLRCSPISGHKSVSWYQQVLGQGPQFIFQYYEKEERGRGNFPDRFSARQFPNYSSELNVNALLLGDSALYLCASSLPRTGPVRGTEAFFGQGTRLTVV.

The chain carries TRBV12-3 or TRBV12-4 and TRBJ2-1; TCRdb gives TRBD1 as the D gene, but with no DNA this cannot be confirmed. This CDR3 contains 15 residues. CDR3 sequence reads: CASSLGQGALHEQFF.